These 7 T cell receptor beta chains originate from one sample sequenced in a study of T cells in Graves' hyperthyroidism and ophthalmopathy. The CDR3 regions of TCR beta were amplified from RNA transcripts. TCR CDR3 regions were first amplified by RT-PCR with HTBI primers. TCRdb ran MiXCR on the multiplex PCR reads and lists one entry per CDR3 protein. This table has about 370,000 distinct CDR3 sequences, 13% to 15% appearing once. Sequencing was carried out using blood. Receptors originate from a woman aged 55-75 years with Graves' ophthalmopathy.

This clonotype occurred many times. The chain has TRBV7-6 and TRBJ2-5; D may be TRBD2 (6 bases). CDR3 length: 14 residues. Germline V gene sequence: CDR1 SGHVS, CDR2 FNYEAQ. The V end was cut by 2 bases, the J end by 2 bases, with 9 bases between. The CDR3 DNA reads TGTGCCAGCAGCTTATGGGGGAGGCAAGAGACCCAGTACTTC. It codes for CASSLWGRQETQYF.

This clonotype occurred a few times. The J gene is TRBJ2-1, the V gene TRBV24-1, with 7 bases aligning to TRBD2. CDR1 is KGHDR and CDR2 is SFDVKD in the germline V gene. The length of the CDR3 is 16 residues. Trimming removed 4 bases from V and 0 bases from J; junction bases left unmatched: 5. As DNA, the CDR3 is TGTGCCACCAGTGAGGTGAGCGGGGACTCCTACAATGAGCAGTTCTTC. Translation gives CATSEVSGDSYNEQFF.

This clonotype was picked up many times. V and J are TRBV6-1 and TRBJ1-1; D ambiguous. The ends were cut back, 6 bases at V and 8 bases at J, with 13 bases in the middle. This CDR3 comprises 12 residues. Germline lookup yields CDR1 MNHNS and CDR2 SASEGT. Here the CDR3 DNA reads TGTGCCAGCAGCCGCGGACTGGGGGAAGCTTTCTTT. This codes for CASSRGLGEAFF.

This clonotype has more than one count but fewer than ten. The gene calls are TRBV5-1 and TRBJ2-7; D is uncertain. This CDR3 is built from 11 residues. Germline V gives CDR1 SGHRS, CDR2 YFSETQ. The V gene lost 0 bases and the J gene lost 5 bases, with 3 bases spanning the gap. CDR3 sequence reads: CASSLDNEQYF. The CDR3 DNA follows: TGCGCCAGCAGCTTGGACAACGAGCAGTACTTC.

Many counts were recorded for this clonotype. This rearrangement joins TRBV6-5 to TRBJ2-5; D perhaps matches TRBD2 (6 bases). The germline CDR1 and CDR2 sequences are MNHEY and SVGAGI. With 2 bases removed from V and 5 bases from J, the gap between germline ends came to 15 bases. The CDR3 is 15 amino acids. The CDR3: CASSYRGSGGETQYF. The CDR3 DNA is TGTGCCAGCAGTTACCGGGGTAGCGGCGGTGAGACCCAGTACTTC.

This clonotype has ten or more counts. The chain recombines TRBV7-9 with TRBJ2-7; 8 bases are shared with TRBD2. The CDR3 is 12 residues long. With V trimmed by 4 bases and J by 6 bases, 2 bases remained unmatched. Looked up from germline, CDR1 is SEHNR and CDR2 is FQNEAQ (reference sequence). The DNA for the CDR3 is TGTGCCAGCAGCTCCGGGGGGGGCGAGCAGTACTTC. Translation gives CASSSGGGEQYF.

This clonotype showed up just a few times. The rearrangement uses TRBV28 and TRBJ2-2; TRBD2 matches at 7 bases. J was trimmed by 2 bases and V by 4 bases; bases with no gene match: 16. The CDR3 is 19 amino acids. Germline V gene lookup returns CDR1 MDHEN and CDR2 SYDVKM. Here the CDR3 DNA reads TGTGCCAGCAGTTCCCCTCCTGGTGCCGCGGGGGATAACACCGGGGAGCTGTTTTTT. Translating it yields CASSSPPGAAGDNTGELFF.